This T cell receptor beta chain was captured in a study of T-cell memory formation after mild COVID-19. Study at large: Among the donors, TCR clusters were largely specific to each donor. Study outcomes and limitations: The pre-infection memory compartment contained some responding clones, suggesting cross-reactive memory joined. CD8+ contracting clones occupied EMRA, while CD4+ ones occupied mainly CM and EM.

CDR3 length equals 13 residues. V was pared by 4 bases and J by 5 bases, with 12 bases between. Germline V gene lookup returns CDR1 SGHRS and CDR2 YFSETQ. TCR alpha and TCR beta cDNA libraries with sample barcodes and UMIs came from 5'RACE using constant-segment primers. Each CDR3 protein gets one entry after TCRdb re-called the 5' RACE reads with MiXCR. The repertoire holds roughly 500,000 distinct CDR3 sequences, with roughly 20% as singletons. In the case of this clonotype: Its matching antigen is unknown.

The sample was PBMCs or a T cell subset sorted from them (not recorded which). The J gene is TRBJ1-1, the V gene TRBV5-1; no definite D call. The TCR originated in an adult woman who had mild COVID-19 (a few samples of this study predate the infection). Cell type and time point are not known. CDR3: CASSPETGTEAFF. Here the CDR3 DNA reads TGCGCCAGCAGCCCCGAGACTGGTACTGAAGCTTTCTTT.